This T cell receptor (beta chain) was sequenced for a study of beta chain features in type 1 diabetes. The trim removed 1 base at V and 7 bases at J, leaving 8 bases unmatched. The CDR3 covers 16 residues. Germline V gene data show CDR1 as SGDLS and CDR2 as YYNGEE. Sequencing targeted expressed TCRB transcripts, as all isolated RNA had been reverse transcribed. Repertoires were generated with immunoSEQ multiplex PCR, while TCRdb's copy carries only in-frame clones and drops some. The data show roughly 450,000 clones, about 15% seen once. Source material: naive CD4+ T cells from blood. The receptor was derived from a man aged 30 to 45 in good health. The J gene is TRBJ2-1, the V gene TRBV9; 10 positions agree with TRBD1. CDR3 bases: TGTGCCAGCAGCGTACGGGACAGGGGTCCGGTTAATGAGCAGTTCTTC. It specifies CASSVRDRGPVNEQFF.